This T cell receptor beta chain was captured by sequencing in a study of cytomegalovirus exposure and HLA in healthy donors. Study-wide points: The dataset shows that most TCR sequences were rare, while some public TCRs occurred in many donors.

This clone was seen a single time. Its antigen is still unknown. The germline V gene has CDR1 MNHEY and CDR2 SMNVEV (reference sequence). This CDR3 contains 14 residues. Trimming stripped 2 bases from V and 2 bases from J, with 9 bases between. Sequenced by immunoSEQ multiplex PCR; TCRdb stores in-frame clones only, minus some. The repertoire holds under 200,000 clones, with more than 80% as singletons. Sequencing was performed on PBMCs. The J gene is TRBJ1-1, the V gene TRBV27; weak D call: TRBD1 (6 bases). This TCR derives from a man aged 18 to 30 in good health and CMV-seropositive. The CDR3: CASSLHRENTEAFF. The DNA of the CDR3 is TGTGCCAGCAGTTTACACAGGGAAAACACTGAAGCTTTCTTT.